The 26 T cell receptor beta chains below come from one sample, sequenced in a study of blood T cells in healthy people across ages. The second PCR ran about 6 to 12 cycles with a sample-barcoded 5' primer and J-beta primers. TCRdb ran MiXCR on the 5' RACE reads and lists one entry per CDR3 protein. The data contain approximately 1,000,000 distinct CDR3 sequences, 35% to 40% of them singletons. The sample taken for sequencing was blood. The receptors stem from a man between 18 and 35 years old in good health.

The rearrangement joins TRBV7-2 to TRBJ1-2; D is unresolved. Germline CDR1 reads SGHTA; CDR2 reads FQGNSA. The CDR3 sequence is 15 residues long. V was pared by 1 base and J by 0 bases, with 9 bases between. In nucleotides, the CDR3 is TGTGCCAGCAGCTTAGTCCCCCAGCCTAACTATGGCTACACCTTC. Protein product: CASSLVPQPNYGYTF.

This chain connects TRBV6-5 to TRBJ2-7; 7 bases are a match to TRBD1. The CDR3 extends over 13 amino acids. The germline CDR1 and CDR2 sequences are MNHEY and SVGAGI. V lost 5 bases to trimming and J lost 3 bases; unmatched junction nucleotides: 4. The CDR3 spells CASSRTGIYEQYF. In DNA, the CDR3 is TGTGCCAGCAGTCGGACAGGTATCTACGAGCAGTACTTC.

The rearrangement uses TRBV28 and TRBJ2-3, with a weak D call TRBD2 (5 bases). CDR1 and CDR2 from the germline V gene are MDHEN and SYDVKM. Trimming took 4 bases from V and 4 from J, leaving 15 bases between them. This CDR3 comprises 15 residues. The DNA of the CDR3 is TGTGCCAGCAGTTGGCTGCTTAGCGCCGCAGATACGCAGTATTTT. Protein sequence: CASSWLLSAADTQYF.

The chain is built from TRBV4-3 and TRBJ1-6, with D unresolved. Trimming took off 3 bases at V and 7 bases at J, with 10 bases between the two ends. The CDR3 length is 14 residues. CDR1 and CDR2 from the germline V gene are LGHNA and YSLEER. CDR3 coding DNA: TGCGCCAGCAGCCAGGCAATGGAGAATTCACCCCTCCACTTT. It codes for CASSQAMENSPLHF.

The CDR3 nucleotides are TGTGCCAGCAGCACCCGGGGGGGGTCGGATACGCAGTATTTT. Residues: CASSTRGGSDTQYF. This rearrangement joins TRBV11-2 to TRBJ2-3; 8 nucleotides match TRBD2. The CDR3 runs 14 residues. Germline V CDR1 and CDR2: SGHAT, FQNNGV. The J segment lost 6 bases and the V segment lost 5 bases, leaving 7 bases of the junction unmatched. The full variable domain, rest sourced from reference TRBV11-2 and TRBJ2-3, is EAGVAQSPRYKIIEKRQSVAFWCNPISGHATLYWYQQILGQGPKLLIQFQNNGVVDDSQLPKDRFSAERLKGVDSTLKIQPAKLEDSAVYLCASSTRGGSDTQYFGPGTRLTVL.

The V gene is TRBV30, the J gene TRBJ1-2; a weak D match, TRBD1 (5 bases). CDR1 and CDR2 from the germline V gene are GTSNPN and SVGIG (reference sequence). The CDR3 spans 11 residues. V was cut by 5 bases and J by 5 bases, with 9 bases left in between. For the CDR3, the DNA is TGTGCCTGGGCCGGGGGGTATGGCTACACCTTC. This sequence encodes CAWAGGYGYTF.

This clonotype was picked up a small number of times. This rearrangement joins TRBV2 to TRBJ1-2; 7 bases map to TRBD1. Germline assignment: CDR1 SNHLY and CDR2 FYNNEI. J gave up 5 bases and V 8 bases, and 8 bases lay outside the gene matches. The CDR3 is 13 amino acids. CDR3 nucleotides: TGTGCCAGCGTTGGGACAGCTCGTTATGGCTACACCTTC. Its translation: CASVGTARYGYTF.

This CDR3 reads CASSNGNTEAFF. CDR3 bases: TGTGCCAGCAGCAACGGGAACACTGAAGCTTTCTTT. The chain has TRBV6-6 and TRBJ1-1; D ambiguous. V lost 6 bases and J lost 1, with 6 bases in between. Germline lookup yields CDR1 MNHNY and CDR2 SVGAGI (reference sequence). This CDR3 comprises 12 residues.

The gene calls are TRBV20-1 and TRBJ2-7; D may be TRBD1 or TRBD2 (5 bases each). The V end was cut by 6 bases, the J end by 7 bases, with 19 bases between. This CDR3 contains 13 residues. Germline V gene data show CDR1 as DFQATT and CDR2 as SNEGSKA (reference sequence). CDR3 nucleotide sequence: TGCAGTGCCCAGAGGGGAGAGTACAATGAGCAGTACTTC. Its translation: CSAQRGEYNEQYF.

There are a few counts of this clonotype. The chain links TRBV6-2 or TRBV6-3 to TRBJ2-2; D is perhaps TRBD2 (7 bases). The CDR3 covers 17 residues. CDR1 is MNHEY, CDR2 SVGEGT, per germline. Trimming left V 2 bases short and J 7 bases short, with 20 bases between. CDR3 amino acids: CASSYRAGGPNGGELFF. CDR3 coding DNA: TGTGCCAGCAGTTACAGGGCCGGGGGGCCAAACGGCGGGGAGCTGTTTTTT.

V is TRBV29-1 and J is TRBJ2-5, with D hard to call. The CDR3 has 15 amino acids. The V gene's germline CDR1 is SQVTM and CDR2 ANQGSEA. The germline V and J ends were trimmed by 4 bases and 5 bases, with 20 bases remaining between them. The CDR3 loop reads CSVAPSRRIGETQYF. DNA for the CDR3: TGCAGCGTTGCCCCGAGTCGGAGAATCGGGGAGACCCAGTACTTC.

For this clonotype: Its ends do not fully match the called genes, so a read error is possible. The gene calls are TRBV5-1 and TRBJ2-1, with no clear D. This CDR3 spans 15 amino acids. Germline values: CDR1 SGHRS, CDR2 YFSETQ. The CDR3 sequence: CASSLVGRTYNEQLF. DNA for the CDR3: TGCGCCAGCAGCCTAGTCGGACGGACCTACAATGAGCAGTTATTC.

In nucleotides, the CDR3 is TGTGCCAGCACCGACTCCGGGGCGGGGGGGCCAGTAGATACGCAGTATTTT. The encoded protein is CASTDSGAGGPVDTQYF. The chain couples TRBV27 to TRBJ2-3, with 9 bases aligning to TRBD2. The V gene's germline CDR1 is MNHEY and CDR2 SMNVEV (reference sequence). Trimming at V came to 7 bases and at J to 5 bases, leaving 16 bases not matched to a gene. The CDR3 is 17 residues long.

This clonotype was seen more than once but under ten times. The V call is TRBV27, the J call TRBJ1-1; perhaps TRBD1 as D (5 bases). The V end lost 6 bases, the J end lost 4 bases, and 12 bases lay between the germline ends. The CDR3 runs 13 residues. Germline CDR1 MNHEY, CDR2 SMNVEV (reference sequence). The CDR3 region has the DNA TGTGCCAGCAGGGCCAGGGAAATCACTGAAGCTTTCTTT. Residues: CASRAREITEAFF.

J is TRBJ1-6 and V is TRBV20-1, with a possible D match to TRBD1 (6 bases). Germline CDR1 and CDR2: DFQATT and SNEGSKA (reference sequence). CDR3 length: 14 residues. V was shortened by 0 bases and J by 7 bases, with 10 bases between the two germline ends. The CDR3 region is CSAREAGVNSPLHF. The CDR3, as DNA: TGCAGTGCTAGAGAGGCAGGGGTGAATTCACCCCTCCACTTT.

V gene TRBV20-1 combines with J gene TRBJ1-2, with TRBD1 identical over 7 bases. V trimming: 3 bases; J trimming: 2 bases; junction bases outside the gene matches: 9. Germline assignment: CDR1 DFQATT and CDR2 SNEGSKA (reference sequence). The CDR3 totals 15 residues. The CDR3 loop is CSASSGTGANYGYTF. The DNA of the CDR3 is TGCAGTGCTAGTTCTGGTACAGGGGCCAACTATGGCTACACCTTC.

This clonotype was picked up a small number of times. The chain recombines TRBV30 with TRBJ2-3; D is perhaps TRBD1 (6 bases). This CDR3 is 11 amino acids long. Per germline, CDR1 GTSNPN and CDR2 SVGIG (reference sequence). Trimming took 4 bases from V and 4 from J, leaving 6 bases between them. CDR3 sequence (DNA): TGTGCCTGGACAGGGGCAGATACGCAGTATTTT. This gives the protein CAWTGADTQYF.

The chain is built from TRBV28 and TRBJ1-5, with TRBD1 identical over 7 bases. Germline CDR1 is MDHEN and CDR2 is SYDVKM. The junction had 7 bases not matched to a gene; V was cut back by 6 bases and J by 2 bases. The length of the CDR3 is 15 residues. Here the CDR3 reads CASRIQGGGNQPQHF. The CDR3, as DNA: TGTGCCAGCAGGATTCAGGGGGGGGGCAATCAGCCCCAGCATTTT.

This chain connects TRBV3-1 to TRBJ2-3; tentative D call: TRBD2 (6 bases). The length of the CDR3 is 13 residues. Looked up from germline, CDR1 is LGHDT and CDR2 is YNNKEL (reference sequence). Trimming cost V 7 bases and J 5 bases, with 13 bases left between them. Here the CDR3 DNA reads TGTGCCAGCAACAATAGGGACTTAGATACGCAGTATTTT. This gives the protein CASNNRDLDTQYF.

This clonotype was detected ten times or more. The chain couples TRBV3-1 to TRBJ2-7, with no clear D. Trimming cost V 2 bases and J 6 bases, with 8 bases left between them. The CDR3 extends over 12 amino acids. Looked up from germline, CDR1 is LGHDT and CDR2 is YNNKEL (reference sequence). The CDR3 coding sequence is TGTGCCAGCAGCCAATTCAGCAGCGAGCAGTACTTC. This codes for CASSQFSSEQYF.

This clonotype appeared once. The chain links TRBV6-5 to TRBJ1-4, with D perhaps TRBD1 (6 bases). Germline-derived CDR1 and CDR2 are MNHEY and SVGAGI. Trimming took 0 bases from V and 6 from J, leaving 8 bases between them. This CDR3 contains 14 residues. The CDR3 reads CASSYSSGDEKLFF. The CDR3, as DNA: TGTGCCAGCAGTTACTCGTCAGGGGATGAAAAACTGTTTTTT.

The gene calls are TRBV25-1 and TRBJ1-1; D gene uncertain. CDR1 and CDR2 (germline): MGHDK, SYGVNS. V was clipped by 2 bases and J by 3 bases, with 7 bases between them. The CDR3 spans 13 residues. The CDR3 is CASSELGHTEAFF. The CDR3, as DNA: TGTGCCAGCAGTGAACTGGGCCACACTGAAGCTTTCTTT. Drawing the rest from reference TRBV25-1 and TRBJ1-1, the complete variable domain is EADIYQTPRYLVIGTGKKITLECSQTMGHDKMYWYQQDPGMELHLIHYSYGVNSTEKGDLSSESTVSRIRTEHFPLTLESARPSHTSQYLCASSELGHTEAFFGQGTRLTVV.

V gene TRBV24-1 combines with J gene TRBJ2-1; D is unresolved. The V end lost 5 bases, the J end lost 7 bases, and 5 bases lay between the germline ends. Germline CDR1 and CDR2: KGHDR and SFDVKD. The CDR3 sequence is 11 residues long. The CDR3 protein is CATSGQNEQFF. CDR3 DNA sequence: TGTGCCACCAGTGGGCAAAATGAGCAGTTCTTC.

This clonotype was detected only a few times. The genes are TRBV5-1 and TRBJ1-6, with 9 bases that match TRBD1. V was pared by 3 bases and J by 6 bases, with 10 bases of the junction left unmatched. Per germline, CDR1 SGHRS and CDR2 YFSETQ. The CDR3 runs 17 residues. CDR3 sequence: CASSYAGTGNINSPLHF. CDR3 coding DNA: TGCGCCAGCAGCTACGCCGGGACAGGGAATATTAATTCACCCCTCCACTTT. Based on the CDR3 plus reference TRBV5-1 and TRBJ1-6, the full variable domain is KAGVTQTPRYLIKTRGQQVTLSCSPISGHRSVSWYQQTPGQGLQFLFEYFSETQRNKGNFPGRFSGRQFSNSRSEMNVSTLELGDSALYLCASSYAGTGNINSPLHFGNGTRLTVT.

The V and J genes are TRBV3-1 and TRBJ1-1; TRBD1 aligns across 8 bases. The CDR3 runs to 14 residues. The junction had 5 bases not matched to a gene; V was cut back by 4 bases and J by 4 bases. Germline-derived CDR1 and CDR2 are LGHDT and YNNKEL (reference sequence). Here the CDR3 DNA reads TGTGCCAGCAGCCCGACAGGGGCGGTCACTGAAGCTTTCTTT. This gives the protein CASSPTGAVTEAFF. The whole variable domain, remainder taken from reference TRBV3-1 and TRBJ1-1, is DTAVSQTPKYLVTQMGNDKSIKCEQNLGHDTMYWYKQDSKKFLKIMFSYNNKELIINETVPNRFSPKSPDKAHLNLHINSLELGDSAVYFCASSPTGAVTEAFFGQGTRLTVV.

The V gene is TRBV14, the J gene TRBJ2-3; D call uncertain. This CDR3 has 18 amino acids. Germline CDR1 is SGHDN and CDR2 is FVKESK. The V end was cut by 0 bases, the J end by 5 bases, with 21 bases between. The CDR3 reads CASSQESSFPSHGDTQYF. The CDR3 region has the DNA TGTGCCAGCAGCCAAGAGAGTAGCTTCCCCTCACACGGAGATACGCAGTATTTT.